Only a few counts were recorded for the clone carrying this T cell receptor beta chain. Some clones are missing from TCRdb's copy, which holds only in-frame ones; the method was immunoSEQ multiplex PCR. The sample shows fewer than 100,000 clones, 85% to 95% of them seen only once. This specimen comes from a study of human versus mouse CDR3 diversity and MHC coevolution. Germline-derived CDR1 and CDR2 are LNHDA and SQIVND (reference sequence). The CDR3 is 14 residues long. Trimming removed 5 bases from V and 5 bases from J; junction bases left unmatched: 4. This TCR came from a person aged 25-75 years in good health. Source material: naive CD4+ T cells from blood. Subset described: CD45RO-negative CD62L-positive naive CD4 T cells. This chain connects TRBV19 to TRBJ2-2, with TRBD1 matching 8 bases. The CDR3 region has the DNA TGTGCCAGTAGTGACAGGGGACGGACCGGGGAGCTGTTTTTT. Translated: CASSDRGRTGELFF.